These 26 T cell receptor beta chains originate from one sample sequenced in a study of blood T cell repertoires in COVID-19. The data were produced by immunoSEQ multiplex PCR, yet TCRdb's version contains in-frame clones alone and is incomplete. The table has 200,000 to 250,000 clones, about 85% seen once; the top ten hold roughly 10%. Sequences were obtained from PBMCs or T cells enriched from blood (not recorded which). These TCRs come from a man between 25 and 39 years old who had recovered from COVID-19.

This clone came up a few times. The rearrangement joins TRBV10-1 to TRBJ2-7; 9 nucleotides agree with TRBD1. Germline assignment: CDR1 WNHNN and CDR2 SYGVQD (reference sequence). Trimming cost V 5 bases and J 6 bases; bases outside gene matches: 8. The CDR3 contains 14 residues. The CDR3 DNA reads TGCGCCAGCAGTACAGGGGGCTCAGGTGGCGAGCAGTACTTC. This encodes CASSTGGSGGEQYF.

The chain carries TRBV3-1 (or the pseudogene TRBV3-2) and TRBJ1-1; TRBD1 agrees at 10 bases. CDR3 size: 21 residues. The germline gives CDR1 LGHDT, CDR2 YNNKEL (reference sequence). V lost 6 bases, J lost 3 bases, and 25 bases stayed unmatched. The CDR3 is CASRQSTGTGERWNRDTEAFF. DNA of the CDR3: TGTGCCAGCAGACAGAGTACCGGGACAGGGGAGCGTTGGAACCGTGACACTGAAGCTTTCTTT.

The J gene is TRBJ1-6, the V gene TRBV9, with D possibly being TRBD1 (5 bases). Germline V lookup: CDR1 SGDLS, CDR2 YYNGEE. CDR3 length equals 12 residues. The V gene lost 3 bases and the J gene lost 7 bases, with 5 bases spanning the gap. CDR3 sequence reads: CASSDRNSPLHF. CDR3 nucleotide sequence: TGTGCCAGCAGCGACAGGAATTCACCCCTCCACTTT. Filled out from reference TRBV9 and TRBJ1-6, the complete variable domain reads DSGVTQTPKHLITATGQRVTLRCSPRSGDLSVYWYQQSLDQGLQFLIQYYNGEERAKGNILERFSAQQFPDLHSELNLSSLELGDSALYFCASSDRNSPLHFGNGTRLTVT.

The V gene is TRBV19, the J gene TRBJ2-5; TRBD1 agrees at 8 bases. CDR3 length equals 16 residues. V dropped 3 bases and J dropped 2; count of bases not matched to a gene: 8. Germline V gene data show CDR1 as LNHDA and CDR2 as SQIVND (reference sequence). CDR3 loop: CASSIIAGTGQETQYF. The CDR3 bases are TGTGCCAGTAGTATCATCGCGGGGACAGGACAAGAGACCCAGTACTTC.

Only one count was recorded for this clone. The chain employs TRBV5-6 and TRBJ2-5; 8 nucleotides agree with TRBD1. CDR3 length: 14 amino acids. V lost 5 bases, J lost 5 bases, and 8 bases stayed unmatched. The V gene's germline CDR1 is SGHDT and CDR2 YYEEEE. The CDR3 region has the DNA TGTGCCAGCAGGCAGACAGGGGCAGGTGAGACCCAGTACTTC. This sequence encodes CASRQTGAGETQYF.

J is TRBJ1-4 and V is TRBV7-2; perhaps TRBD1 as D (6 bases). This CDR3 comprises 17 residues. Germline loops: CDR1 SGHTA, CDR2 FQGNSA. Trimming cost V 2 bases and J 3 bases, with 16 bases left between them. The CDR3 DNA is TGTGCCAGCAGCTTACAGGCAGGGGCTTGGGCTAATGAAAAACTGTTTTTT. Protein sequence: CASSLQAGAWANEKLFF.

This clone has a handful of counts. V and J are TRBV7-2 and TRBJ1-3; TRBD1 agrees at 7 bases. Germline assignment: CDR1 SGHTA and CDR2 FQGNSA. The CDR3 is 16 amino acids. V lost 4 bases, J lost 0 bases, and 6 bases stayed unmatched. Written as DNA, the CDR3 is TGTGCCAGCAGCTCAGACAGGGCGGCCTCTGGAAACACCATATATTTT. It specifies CASSSDRAASGNTIYF.

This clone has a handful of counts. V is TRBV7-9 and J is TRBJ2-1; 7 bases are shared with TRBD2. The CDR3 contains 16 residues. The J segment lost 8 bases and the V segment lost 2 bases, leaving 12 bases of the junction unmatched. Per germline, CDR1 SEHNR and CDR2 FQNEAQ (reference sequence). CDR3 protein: CASSLWAGVTKDEQFF. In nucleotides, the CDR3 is TGTGCCAGCAGCTTATGGGCGGGAGTAACTAAAGATGAGCAGTTCTTC.

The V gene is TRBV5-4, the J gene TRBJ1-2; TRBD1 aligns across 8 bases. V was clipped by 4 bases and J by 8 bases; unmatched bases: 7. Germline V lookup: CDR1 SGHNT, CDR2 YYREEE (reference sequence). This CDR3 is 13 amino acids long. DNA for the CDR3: TGTGCCAGCAGCGAGGACAGGGTTGGCGGCTACACCTTC. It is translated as CASSEDRVGGYTF.

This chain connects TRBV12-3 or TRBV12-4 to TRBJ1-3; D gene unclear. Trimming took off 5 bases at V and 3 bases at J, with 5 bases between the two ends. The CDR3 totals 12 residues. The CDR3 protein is CASSLLGNTIYF. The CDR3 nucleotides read TGTGCCAGCAGTCTACTTGGAAACACCATATATTTT.

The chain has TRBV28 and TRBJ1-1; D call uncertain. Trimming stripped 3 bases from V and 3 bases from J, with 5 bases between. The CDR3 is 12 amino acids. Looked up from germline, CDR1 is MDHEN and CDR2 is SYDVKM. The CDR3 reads CASSLTYTEAFF. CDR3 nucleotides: TGTGCCAGCAGTTTGACTTACACTGAAGCTTTCTTT.

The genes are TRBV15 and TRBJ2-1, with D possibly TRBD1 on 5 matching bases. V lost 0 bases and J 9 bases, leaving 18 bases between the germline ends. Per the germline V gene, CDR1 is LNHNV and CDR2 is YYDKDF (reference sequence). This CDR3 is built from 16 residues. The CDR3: CATSRELKGSGGEQFF. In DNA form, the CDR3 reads TGTGCCACCAGCAGAGAATTGAAGGGGTCTGGTGGTGAGCAGTTCTTC.

The CDR3 loop is CASKQTDRVSLRTEAFF. CDR3 DNA: TGCGCCAGCAAGCAAACGGACAGGGTAAGCCTAAGGACTGAAGCTTTCTTT. This chain uses TRBV23-1 with TRBJ1-1; 8 nucleotides align to TRBD1. TRBV23-1 qualifies as an ORF whose function is uncertain. J lost 5 bases, V lost 7 bases, and 18 bases had no gene match. The CDR3 totals 17 residues.

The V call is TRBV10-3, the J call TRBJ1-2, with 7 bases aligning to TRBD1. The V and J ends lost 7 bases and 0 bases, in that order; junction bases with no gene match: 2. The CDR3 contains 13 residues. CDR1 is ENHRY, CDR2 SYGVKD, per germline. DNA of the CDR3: TGTGCCATCAACGACAGGGCTAACTATGGCTACACCTTC. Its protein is CAINDRANYGYTF.

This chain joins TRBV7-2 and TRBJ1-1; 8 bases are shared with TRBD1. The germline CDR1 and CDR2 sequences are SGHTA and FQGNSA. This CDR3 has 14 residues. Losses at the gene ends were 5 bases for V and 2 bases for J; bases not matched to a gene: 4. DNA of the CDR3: TGTGCCAGCAGCCCCGCAGGGGGCAACACTGAAGCTTTCTTT. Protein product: CASSPAGGNTEAFF.

The CDR3 region is CASSLAYDNEQFF. The CDR3 DNA reads as TGTGCCAGCAGCTTAGCCTACGACAATGAGCAGTTCTTC. The J gene is TRBJ2-1, the V gene TRBV7-9, with D hard to call. V lost 0 bases, J lost 5 bases, and 5 bases lay in between. This CDR3 contains 13 residues. Germline loops: CDR1 SEHNR, CDR2 FQNEAQ (reference sequence).

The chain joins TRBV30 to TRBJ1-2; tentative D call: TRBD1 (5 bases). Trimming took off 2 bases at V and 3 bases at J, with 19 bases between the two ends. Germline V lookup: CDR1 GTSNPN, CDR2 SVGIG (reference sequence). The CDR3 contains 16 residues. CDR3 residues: CAWSRAWRGLYYGYTF. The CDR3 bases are TGTGCCTGGAGTAGGGCCTGGAGGGGACTCTACTATGGCTACACCTTC.

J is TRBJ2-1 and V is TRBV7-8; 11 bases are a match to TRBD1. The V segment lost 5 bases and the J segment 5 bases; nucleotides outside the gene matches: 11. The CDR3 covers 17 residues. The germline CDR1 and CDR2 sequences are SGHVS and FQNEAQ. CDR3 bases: TGTGCCAGCAGCACGCCCTACCGGGACAGGGGGGACAATGAGCAGTTCTTC. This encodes CASSTPYRDRGDNEQFF.

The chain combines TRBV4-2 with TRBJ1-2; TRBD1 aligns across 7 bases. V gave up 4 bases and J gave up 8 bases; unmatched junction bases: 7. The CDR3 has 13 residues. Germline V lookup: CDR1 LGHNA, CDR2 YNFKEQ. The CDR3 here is CASSPRQGEGYTF. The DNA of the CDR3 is TGTGCCAGCAGCCCCCGACAGGGCGAAGGCTACACCTTC.

The CDR3 DNA reads TGTGCCATCAGTGAGCCCTCGAGGACCGGGACAGGAAGGGGCTACACCTTC. Protein sequence: CAISEPSRTGTGRGYTF. The chain recombines TRBV10-3 with TRBJ1-2; 8 bases map to TRBD1. Trimming removed 2 bases from V and 8 bases from J; junction bases left unmatched: 16. The CDR3 sequence is 17 residues long. Germline-derived CDR1 and CDR2 are ENHRY and SYGVKD.

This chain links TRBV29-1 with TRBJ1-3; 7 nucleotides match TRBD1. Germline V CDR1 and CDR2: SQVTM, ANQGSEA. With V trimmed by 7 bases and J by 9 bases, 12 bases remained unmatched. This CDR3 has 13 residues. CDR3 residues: CSALLTGRSTIYF. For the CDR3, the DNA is TGCAGCGCTCTATTGACAGGGCGGAGCACCATATATTTT.

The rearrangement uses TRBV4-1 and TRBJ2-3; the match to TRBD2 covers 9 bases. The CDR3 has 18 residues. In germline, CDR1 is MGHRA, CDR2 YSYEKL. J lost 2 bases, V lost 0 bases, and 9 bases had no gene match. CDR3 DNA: TGCGCCAGCAGCCAAGATCTGACTAGCGGAACAAACACAGATACGCAGTATTTT. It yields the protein CASSQDLTSGTNTDTQYF.

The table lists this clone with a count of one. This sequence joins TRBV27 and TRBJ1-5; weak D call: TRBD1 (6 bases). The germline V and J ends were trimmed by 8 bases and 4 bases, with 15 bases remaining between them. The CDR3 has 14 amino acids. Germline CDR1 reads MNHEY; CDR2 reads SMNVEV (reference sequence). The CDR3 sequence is CASGLTGHNQPQHF. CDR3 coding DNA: TGTGCCAGCGGATTGACAGGACATAATCAGCCCCAGCATTTT.

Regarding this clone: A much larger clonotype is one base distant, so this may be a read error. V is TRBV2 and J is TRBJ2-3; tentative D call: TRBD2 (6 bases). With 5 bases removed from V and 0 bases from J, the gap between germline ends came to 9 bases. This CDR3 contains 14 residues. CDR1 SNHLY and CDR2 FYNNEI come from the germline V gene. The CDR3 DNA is TGTGCCAGCAGTACCGGGACTAGCACAGATACGCAGTATTTT. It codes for CASSTGTSTDTQYF.

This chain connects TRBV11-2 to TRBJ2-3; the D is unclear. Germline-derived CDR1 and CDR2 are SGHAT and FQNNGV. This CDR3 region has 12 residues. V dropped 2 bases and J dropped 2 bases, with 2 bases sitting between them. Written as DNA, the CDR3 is TGTGCCAGCAGCTTACACACAGATACGCAGTATTTT. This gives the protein CASSLHTDTQYF. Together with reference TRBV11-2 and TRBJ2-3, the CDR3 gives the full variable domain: EAGVAQSPRYKIIEKRQSVAFWCNPISGHATLYWYQQILGQGPKLLIQFQNNGVVDDSQLPKDRFSAERLKGVDSTLKIQPAKLEDSAVYLCASSLHTDTQYFGPGTRLTVL.

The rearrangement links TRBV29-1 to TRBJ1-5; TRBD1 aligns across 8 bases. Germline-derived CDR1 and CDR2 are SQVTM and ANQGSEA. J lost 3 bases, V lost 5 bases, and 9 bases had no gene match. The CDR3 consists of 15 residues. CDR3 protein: CSVLLAGGLNQPQHF. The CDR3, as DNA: TGCAGCGTTCTACTCGCAGGGGGCCTCAATCAGCCCCAGCATTTT.